This is a list of T cell receptor beta chains from one sample in a study of beta chain features in type 1 diabetes. Profiled with immunoSEQ multiplex PCR; TCRdb holds only in-frame clones, not every one. The data hold under 950,000 clones, with 15% to 20% observed a single time. Material: naive CD4+ T cells from blood. These receptors all stem from a woman aged 18-29 years in good health. CDR3s include the opening cysteine and the closing phenylalanine or tryptophan. Fields, in order: V gene, J gene, D gene, clone size, CDR3 length, CDR3 DNA, CDR3 protein. The D gene is left open where the match is weak. Not all rows give a size; the values are once, few, many and, for expanded clones, a class.

V gene: TRBV21-1
J gene: TRBJ1-5
D gene: -
clone size: -
CDR3 length: 16
CDR3 DNA: TGTGCCAGCAAGGATGAGGAGACAGCAGTCAATCAGCCCCAGCATTTT
CDR3 protein: CASKDEETAVNQPQHF

V gene: TRBV7-2
J gene: TRBJ2-7
D gene: -
clone size: -
CDR3 length: 14
CDR3 DNA: TGTGCCAGCAGCTTAGGGACACATACCTACGAGCAGTACTTC
CDR3 protein: CASSLGTHTYEQYF

V gene: TRBV5-4
J gene: TRBJ2-1
D gene: -
clone size: few
CDR3 length: 14
CDR3 DNA: TGTGCCAGCAGCTTGCCGGGAAATTACAATGAGCAGTTCTTC
CDR3 protein: CASSLPGNYNEQFF

V gene: TRBV28
J gene: TRBJ1-5
D gene: -
clone size: -
CDR3 length: 13
CDR3 DNA: TGTGCCAGCAGATCGACAGAAAATCAGCCCCAGCATTTT
CDR3 protein: CASRSTENQPQHF

V gene: TRBV10-3
J gene: TRBJ1-1
D gene: -
clone size: -
CDR3 length: 14
CDR3 DNA: TGTGCCATCAGTGTCAATTTTCCGAACACTGAAGCTTTCTTT
CDR3 protein: CAISVNFPNTEAFF

V gene: TRBV9
J gene: TRBJ2-5
D gene: -
clone size: -
CDR3 length: 17
CDR3 DNA: TGTGCCAGCAGCGTAGGGTCCACGGATTTTGGGGGGGAGACCCAGTACTTC
CDR3 protein: CASSVGSTDFGGETQYF

V gene: TRBV28
J gene: TRBJ2-1
D gene: -
clone size: few
CDR3 length: 19
CDR3 DNA: TGTGCCAGCAGTTTACGTCGCACAGGACCTCAGCGGACCCTCAATGAGCAGTTCTTC
CDR3 protein: CASSLRRTGPQRTLNEQFF

V gene: TRBV19
J gene: TRBJ1-5
D gene: -
clone size: -
CDR3 length: 13
CDR3 DNA: TGTGCCAGTAGGGACAGAACAAATCAGCCCCAGCATTTT
CDR3 protein: CASRDRTNQPQHF

V gene: TRBV4-2
J gene: TRBJ2-7
D gene: TRBD1
clone size: few
CDR3 length: 17
CDR3 DNA: TGTGCCAGCAGCCAAGGGGACGGGGACAGGGCTCTCTACGAGCAGTACTTC
CDR3 protein: CASSQGDGDRALYEQYF

V gene: TRBV28
J gene: TRBJ2-7
D gene: -
clone size: -
CDR3 length: 15
CDR3 DNA: TGTGCCAGCAGCCTACCCGGGGACGGTACCTCCGAGCAGTACTTC
CDR3 protein: CASSLPGDGTSEQYF

V gene: TRBV18
J gene: TRBJ2-3
D gene: -
clone size: few
CDR3 length: 15
CDR3 DNA: TGTGCCAGCTCACCAACGTATGGCCGCACAGATACGCAGTATTTT
CDR3 protein: CASSPTYGRTDTQYF